The present entry profiles one TCR beta chain with its context. The V and J ends lost 0 bases and 4 bases respectively, with 12 bases between them. The CDR3 consists of 15 residues. In germline, CDR1 is LNHNV, CDR2 YYDKDF (reference sequence). This specimen comes from a study of blood T cell repertoires in COVID-19. Across the whole study: PBMCs, B-cell-depleted T cells, or T cells provided the cDNA or gDNA that made up the material.

In the study's own analysis: Reference gene primer amplification gave nucleated cell count estimates. Assay: immunoSEQ multiplex PCR; the TCRdb copy retains only in-frame clones and omits some. Clone size and V and J calls were adopted from that table, with D and trimming inferred from the DNA. The sample has some 190,000 clones, approximately 88% seen once. Adults between roughly 18 and 89 years of age took part from 24 US areas. Cohort placement rested on clinical history that participants reported themselves. Sequenced: PBMCs or T cells enriched from blood (not recorded which). This TCR came from a woman under 40 who had recovered from COVID-19. This rearrangement joins TRBV15 to TRBJ1-2; no definite D call. The CDR3 region has the DNA TGTGCCACCAGCAGAGATCCCCCGGGAGGCTATGGCTACACCTTC. Protein sequence: CATSRDPPGGYGYTF. The entire variable domain, with the rest obtained from reference TRBV15 and TRBJ1-2, is as follows: DAMVIQNPRYQVTQFGKPVTLSCSQTLNHNVMYWYQQKSSQAPKLLFHYYDKDFNNEADTPDNFQSRRPNTSFCFLDIRSPGLGDTAMYLCATSRDPPGGYGYTFGSGTRLTVV.